This entry describes one TCR beta chain. Its antigen is as yet unknown. This entry comes from a study of T cells after yellow fever vaccination. Whole-study findings and limits: FACS-sorted repertoires might harbor abundant contaminating clonotypes from the bulk population. Post-booster samples contained most primary-vaccination clones (approximately 95% CD4, about 90% CD8). Some clonotypes were seen in both the CD4 and the CD8 compartments. These made up a small share and likely arose from convergent recombination.

Universal primer sites and UMIs were introduced during 5'RACE template-switching synthesis of TCR cDNA. TCRdb reprocessed the 5' RACE reads with MiXCR, giving one entry per CDR3 protein. The profile shows around 320,000 distinct CDR3 sequences, 3.5% to 4.5% of them singletons. This specimen consisted of PBMCs, obtained 15 days after the yellow fever booster vaccination. The clonotype comes from a man aged 18 to 30 who received the YFV17D yellow fever vaccine.

The DNA for the CDR3 is TGTGCCTGGAGTGATTCAGGGGGGAACTATGGCTACACCTTC. Its translation is CAWSDSGGNYGYTF. The chain uses TRBV30 and TRBJ1-2; 7 positions agree with TRBD1. The CDR3 totals 14 residues. The ends lost 1 base at V and 2 bases at J; junction bases unmatched: 4. Germline V gene data show CDR1 as GTSNPN and CDR2 as SVGIG (reference sequence).